Each of the 23 T cell receptor beta chains below was sequenced from the same sample in a study of identical twins (dated by TCRdb to about 2016). The library was built by means of 5' RACE. The listed sequencing device is Illumina HiSeq 2000. TCRdb passed the public sequencing reads through fastp at Q25 and MiXCR, retaining productive beta sequences. Every entry covers one CDR3 protein and lists the most common genes and DNA from its rows. This sample holds about 890,000 distinct CDR3 sequences; 9% to 15% were observed only once. Jointly, the top ten make up 1.5% to 2% of the sample. These same data were also listed under a study on yellow fever vaccine responses in identical twins.

Sequenced: PBMCs. The receptors derive from a young woman in good health.

V usage is TRBV15 and J usage is TRBJ2-7; tentatively, D is TRBD1 (6 bases). From germline, CDR1 is LNHNV and CDR2 YYDKDF (reference sequence). The CDR3 has 15 amino acids. Trimming stripped 1 base from V and 4 bases from J, with 14 bases between. CDR3 amino acids: CATSRARMGAYEQYF. In nucleotides, the CDR3 is TGTGCCACCAGCAGAGCTAGGATGGGGGCGTACGAGCAGTACTTC.

At least ten counts were recorded for this clonotype. The chain is built from TRBV3-1 and TRBJ2-5; TRBD1 might be the D (5 bases). V was trimmed by 1 base and J by 6 bases, leaving 6 bases between them. CDR1 is LGHDT and CDR2 is YNNKEL in the germline V gene (reference sequence). The CDR3 has 12 amino acids. The CDR3 DNA reads as TGTGCCAGCAGCCAAGTGGACAAGACCCAGTACTTC. It translates to CASSQVDKTQYF.

This clonotype appeared many times. The V call is TRBV18, the J call TRBJ2-2, with 8 bases fitting TRBD1. After removal of 5 bases from V and 4 bases from J, the junction contained 9 bases not matched to a gene. Germline CDR1 and CDR2: KGHSH and LQKENI. The CDR3 is made up of 16 amino acids. The DNA for the CDR3 is TGTGCCAGCTCAGCGGGACAGGCGGCGGGCACCGGGGAGCTGTTTTTT. Amino acid sequence: CASSAGQAAGTGELFF. The full variable domain, with the rest looked up from reference TRBV18 and TRBJ2-2, is NAGVMQNPRHLVRRRGQEARLRCSPMKGHSHVYWYRQLPEEGLKFMVYLQKENIIDESGMPKERFSAEFPKEGPSILRIQQVVRGDSAAYFCASSAGQAAGTGELFFGEGSRLTVL.

This chain links TRBV5-1 with TRBJ2-1; weak D call: TRBD1 (6 bases). CDR3 length: 17 amino acids. Germline V gene sequence: CDR1 SGHRS, CDR2 YFSETQ. V was pared by 4 bases and J by 0 bases, with 17 bases between. CDR3 residues: CASSITTGPSSYNEQFF. The CDR3 nucleotides are TGCGCCAGCAGCATCACGACAGGCCCAAGCTCCTACAATGAGCAGTTCTTC. The complete variable domain, with remaining parts taken from reference TRBV5-1 and TRBJ2-1, reads KAGVTQTPRYLIKTRGQQVTLSCSPISGHRSVSWYQQTPGQGLQFLFEYFSETQRNKGNFPGRFSGRQFSNSRSEMNVSTLELGDSALYLCASSITTGPSSYNEQFFGPGTRLTVL.

This clonotype was seen ten or more times. The rearrangement links TRBV6-2 or TRBV6-3 to TRBJ2-1, with 7 bases identical to TRBD2. The ends lost 3 bases at V and 9 bases at J; junction bases unmatched: 8. The CDR3 sequence is 14 residues long. CDR1 MNHEY and CDR2 SVGEGT come from the germline V gene. CDR3 region: CASSYAGEAGEQFF. CDR3 coding DNA: TGTGCCAGCAGTTATGCGGGAGAGGCGGGTGAGCAGTTCTTC.

This chain links TRBV2 with TRBJ2-1; D not resolved. The V end lost 0 bases, the J end lost 15 bases, and 12 bases lay between the germline ends. CDR3 size: 12 residues. CDR1 is SNHLY, CDR2 FYNNEI, per germline. The CDR3 DNA is TGTGCCAGCAGTGAAGCTGGGCCGACGGCGTTCTTC. Amino acids: CASSEAGPTAFF.

This clonotype occurred a few times. This sequence joins TRBV28 and TRBJ2-7; D perhaps matches TRBD2 (6 bases). This CDR3 is 15 amino acids long. Germline lookup yields CDR1 MDHEN and CDR2 SYDVKM. Trimming cost V 2 bases and J 4 bases, with 15 bases left between them. DNA of the CDR3: TGTGCCAGCAGTTTAGCGGGAAGTGACTTGTACGAGCAGTACGTC. Translation: CASSLAGSDLYEQYV.

This clonotype was found a few times. V is TRBV12-3 or TRBV12-4 and J is TRBJ2-5; 8 bases align to TRBD2. J lost 5 bases, V lost 5 bases, and 16 bases had no gene match. The CDR3 runs 17 residues. CDR3 sequence: CASSTTTESSGGETQYF. The CDR3 bases are TGTGCCAGCAGTACTACGACTGAATCGTCGGGAGGGGAGACCCAGTACTTC.

The chain has TRBV18 and TRBJ1-2; 7 bases agree with TRBD1. There are 14 residues in the CDR3. Germline-derived CDR1 and CDR2 are KGHSH and LQKENI. Losses at the gene ends were 6 bases for V and 3 bases for J; bases not matched to a gene: 7. The CDR3 DNA follows: TGTGCCAGCTCTCTAGGGGGCGAGGACTATGGCTACACCTTC. Translated: CASSLGGEDYGYTF.

The CDR3 nucleotides read TGTGCCAGCAGCCAAGATGTTGGGAGTACGCAGTATTTT. Protein sequence: CASSQDVGSTQYF. This chain connects TRBV14 to TRBJ2-3, with D possibly matching TRBD2 (5 bases). V was clipped by 0 bases and J by 8 bases, with 9 bases between them. The CDR3 consists of 13 residues. Germline V gene sequence: CDR1 SGHDN, CDR2 FVKESK.

Many counts were recorded for this clonotype. This chain links TRBV28 with TRBJ2-5; D uncertain. Trimming left V 2 bases short and J 0 bases short, with 19 bases between. There are 18 residues in the CDR3. The germline gives CDR1 MDHEN, CDR2 SYDVKM. CDR3 sequence: CASSLSRPTETYQETQYF. The CDR3 coding sequence is TGTGCCAGCAGTTTAAGTAGGCCCACAGAGACCTACCAAGAGACCCAGTACTTC.

This clonotype showed up just a few times. V and J are TRBV24-1 and TRBJ2-1; a possible D gene is TRBD2 (5 bases). CDR3 size: 12 residues. V was trimmed by 4 bases and J by 9 bases, leaving 9 bases between them. CDR1 and CDR2 from the germline V gene are KGHDR and SFDVKD. CDR3 coding DNA: TGTGCCACCAGTGACCCCGAGGGTGAGCAGTTCTTC. This sequence encodes CATSDPEGEQFF.

The genes are TRBV4-1 and TRBJ2-7, with D possibly being TRBD2 (7 bases). The length of the CDR3 is 16 residues. The ends were cut back, 0 bases at V and 1 base at J, with 13 bases in the middle. The germline V gene encodes CDR1 MGHRA and CDR2 YSYEKL. CDR3 amino acids: CASSQEGEGVSYEQYF. CDR3 nucleotide sequence: TGCGCCAGCAGCCAAGAGGGGGAGGGGGTGTCCTACGAGCAGTACTTC.

This clonotype appeared a few times. The chain carries TRBV4-1 and TRBJ2-1; 7 bases agree with TRBD2. This CDR3 is 15 amino acids long. Germline V gene data show CDR1 as MGHRA and CDR2 as YSYEKL. V trimming: 5 bases; J trimming: 8 bases; junction bases outside the gene matches: 12. The CDR3 nucleotides are TGCGCCAGCAGCTCCCCCAGGGCTAGCGGCGATGAGCAGTTCTTC. This encodes CASSSPRASGDEQFF.

This clonotype has just a few counts. The chain couples TRBV9 to TRBJ2-1, with D perhaps matching TRBD1 or TRBD2 (6 bases each). The CDR3 contains 15 residues. The germline gives CDR1 SGDLS, CDR2 YYNGEE. Trimming stripped 3 bases from V and 6 bases from J, with 16 bases between. The CDR3 region has the DNA TGTGCCAGCAGCGCAGGGGTGGCGGGACCCAATGAGCAGTTCTTC. This encodes CASSAGVAGPNEQFF.

This clonotype was seen a few times. This chain connects TRBV10-3 to TRBJ2-5; 7 positions match TRBD2. The CDR3 is made up of 14 amino acids. The J segment lost 5 bases and the V segment lost 3 bases, leaving 6 bases of the junction unmatched. Looked up from germline, CDR1 is ENHRY and CDR2 is SYGVKD. The CDR3 DNA is TGTGCCATCAGTGATCGGGGGGTCGGGGAGACCCAGTACTTC. Protein sequence: CAISDRGVGETQYF.

This clonotype showed up just a few times. J is TRBJ1-1 and V is TRBV11-2; D may be TRBD1 (5 bases). With 6 bases removed from V and 2 bases from J, the gap between germline ends came to 19 bases. Germline-derived CDR1 and CDR2 are SGHAT and FQNNGV. The CDR3 runs 16 residues. CDR3 region: CASRLGEGSTNTEAFF. Here the CDR3 DNA reads TGTGCCAGCAGACTGGGCGAGGGGTCAACAAACACTGAAGCTTTCTTT.

The chain is built from TRBV20-1 and TRBJ2-6; D remains ambiguous. This CDR3 has 11 amino acids. V was clipped by 6 bases and J by 4 bases, with 4 bases between them. Germline V gene sequence: CDR1 DFQATT, CDR2 SNEGSKA (reference sequence). The CDR3 DNA reads TGCAGTGCGGCCGGGGCCAACGTCCTGACTTTC. Residues: CSAAGANVLTF.

The CDR3 sequence is CASSEARARDRGLGDTQYF. In DNA, the CDR3 is TGTGCCAGCAGTGAAGCGCGTGCCAGGGACAGGGGGCTCGGAGATACGCAGTATTTT. The rearrangement links TRBV2 to TRBJ2-3; 12 bases are a match to TRBD1. The CDR3 has 19 amino acids. In germline, CDR1 is SNHLY, CDR2 FYNNEI. Trimming took 0 bases from V and 5 from J; bases not matched to a gene: 12.

This chain uses TRBV20-1 with TRBJ2-7, with 13 bases aligning to TRBD2. The germline CDR1 and CDR2 sequences are DFQATT and SNEGSKA (reference sequence). Losses at the gene ends were 3 bases for V and 7 bases for J; bases not matched to a gene: 6. This CDR3 comprises 14 residues. Here the CDR3 DNA reads TGCAGTGCTAGGGAGGGACTAGCGGGAATTGAGCAGTACTTC. It is translated as CSAREGLAGIEQYF.

The CDR3 DNA follows: TGCGCCAGCAGCTATGGAACGGCCACCAACTACGAGCAGTACGTC. Protein: CASSYGTATNYEQYV. The chain is built from TRBV5-1 and TRBJ2-7; D unresolved. The CDR3 is 15 amino acids. Trimming removed 3 bases from V and 3 bases from J, with 16 bases in between. Looked up from germline, CDR1 is SGHRS and CDR2 is YFSETQ.

This chain links TRBV6-5 with TRBJ2-5; TRBD1 agrees at 8 bases. CDR3 length: 14 residues. The J segment lost 3 bases and the V segment lost 4 bases, leaving 4 bases of the junction unmatched. Germline-derived CDR1 and CDR2 are MNHEY and SVGAGI. CDR3 sequence (DNA): TGTGCCAGCAGTTCCAGGGGGCTGGAAGAGACCCAGTACTTC. Translation: CASSSRGLEETQYF.

This clonotype was found a few times. The V gene is TRBV5-1, the J gene TRBJ2-1; D remains ambiguous. Germline V CDR1 and CDR2: SGHRS, YFSETQ. The V and J ends lost 4 bases and 8 bases respectively, with 13 bases between them. The CDR3 runs 13 residues. This chain's CDR3 is CASSPEVVYEQFF. CDR3 DNA: TGCGCCAGCAGCCCCGAAGTAGTCTATGAGCAGTTCTTC.